This entry lists 28 T cell receptor beta chains sequenced from one sample in a study of blood T cell repertoires in COVID-19. TCRdb's table, derived via immunoSEQ multiplex PCR, lists solely in-frame clones and lacks some. The sample holds 200,000 or so clones, about 87% seen once. The source material was peripheral blood. The source is a man aged 60 to 75 with acute or convalescent COVID-19.

The chain has TRBV9 and TRBJ1-6, with 7 bases fitting TRBD1. From germline, CDR1 is SGDLS and CDR2 YYNGEE. This CDR3 is built from 14 residues. V shed 3 bases, J shed 10 bases, and the junction held 7 bases outside the gene matches. CDR3 sequence (DNA): TGTGCCAGCAGCGCAGGGGGAACTCGATCACCCCTCCACTTT. As protein: CASSAGGTRSPLHF.

V is TRBV7-2 and J is TRBJ2-3; 8 bases are a match to TRBD2. The germline V gene encodes CDR1 SGHTA and CDR2 FQGNSA. The length of the CDR3 is 18 residues. V shed 4 bases, J shed 5 bases, and the junction held 17 bases outside the gene matches. CDR3 bases: TGTGCCAGCAGCTCTCTGCCCCTGAGAGCGGGGGTGCAAGATACGCAGTATTTT. Protein sequence: CASSSLPLRAGVQDTQYF.

A single count supports this clone. The chain links TRBV4-1 to TRBJ1-4; D remains unclear. V was trimmed by 4 bases and J by 7 bases, leaving 10 bases between them. Germline V gene data show CDR1 as MGHRA and CDR2 as YSYEKL. The CDR3 has 13 amino acids. The CDR3 nucleotides are TGCGCCAGCAGCCTCACCGAGGTTGAAAAACTGTTTTTT. The encoded protein is CASSLTEVEKLFF.

The gene calls are TRBV28 and TRBJ1-5; 9 bases agree with TRBD1. Germline trimming cut 9 bases from V and 1 base from J; bases unmatched to any gene: 16. The CDR3 has 18 residues. The germline V gene encodes CDR1 MDHEN and CDR2 SYDVKM. The chain's CDR3 is CASHDYYRGQGSNQPQHF. The CDR3 nucleotides are TGTGCCAGTCACGATTACTACAGGGGGCAGGGAAGCAATCAGCCCCAGCATTTT.

The rearrangement links TRBV11-2 to TRBJ2-7, with D maybe TRBD2 (8 bases). Trimming left V 5 bases short and J 6 bases short, with 14 bases between. CDR3 size: 13 residues. Germline CDR1 reads SGHAT; CDR2 reads FQNNGV. Here the CDR3 reads CASSREGAGEQYF. CDR3 bases: TGTGCCAGCAGCCGGGAGGGGGCGGGCGAGCAGTACTTC.

The chain links TRBV28 to TRBJ2-7; maybe TRBD1 (5 bases). The germline gives CDR1 MDHEN, CDR2 SYDVKM. The CDR3 runs 13 residues. V was pared by 5 bases and J by 7 bases, with 15 bases between. CDR3 protein: CASSPGGAREQYF. DNA of the CDR3: TGTGCCAGCAGTCCCGGTGGGGCACGGGAGCAGTACTTC.

The CDR3 loop reads CASSFRGQTNEKLFF. CDR3 sequence (DNA): TGTGCCAGCAGCTTTAGGGGGCAAACTAATGAAAAACTGTTTTTT. This sequence joins TRBV11-2 and TRBJ1-4; 7 nucleotides agree with TRBD1. After removal of 3 bases from V and 1 base from J, the junction contained 2 bases not matched to a gene. This CDR3 has 15 amino acids. CDR1 SGHAT and CDR2 FQNNGV come from the germline V gene.

This chain uses TRBV5-1 with TRBJ2-1; 9 positions agree with TRBD2. Germline loops: CDR1 SGHRS, CDR2 YFSETQ. The CDR3 is 17 residues long. J was trimmed by 2 bases and V by 0 bases; bases with no gene match: 6. CDR3 in DNA: TGCGCCAGCAGCTTGGCCCGACTAGCGGCAACCTACAATGAGCAGTTCTTC. It codes for CASSLARLAATYNEQFF.

V usage is TRBV4-1 and J usage is TRBJ2-7; 10 nucleotides line up with TRBD1. The junction had 6 bases not matched to a gene; V was cut back by 6 bases and J by 7 bases. There are 13 residues in the CDR3. Germline V gives CDR1 MGHRA, CDR2 YSYEKL. CDR3 coding DNA: TGCGCCAGCAGTCTGGGACAGGGGAGAGAGCAGTACTTC. Translating gives CASSLGQGREQYF.

The chain uses TRBV15 and TRBJ1-4; D possibly corresponds to TRBD1 (5 bases). The CDR3 extends over 13 amino acids. Trimming removed 0 bases from V and 8 bases from J, with 7 bases in between. CDR1 and CDR2 (germline): LNHNV, YYDKDF (reference sequence). The CDR3 sequence: CATSRDRGEKLFF. The DNA for the CDR3 is TGTGCCACCAGCAGAGATCGGGGGGAAAAACTGTTTTTT. The full variable domain, rest sourced from reference TRBV15 and TRBJ1-4, is DAMVIQNPRYQVTQFGKPVTLSCSQTLNHNVMYWYQQKSSQAPKLLFHYYDKDFNNEADTPDNFQSRRPNTSFCFLDIRSPGLGDTAMYLCATSRDRGEKLFFGSGTQLSVL.

The V call is TRBV3-1 (or the pseudogene TRBV3-2), the J call TRBJ1-5; 7 bases line up with TRBD1. V lost 0 bases and J lost 0; bases outside the gene matches: 5. CDR3 size: 17 residues. The germline CDR1 and CDR2 sequences are LGHDT and YNNKEL (reference sequence). The CDR3 coding sequence is TGTGCCAGCAGCCAAGATCCCACAGGGGATAGCAATCAGCCCCAGCATTTT. Its protein product is CASSQDPTGDSNQPQHF.

The J gene is TRBJ2-5, the V gene TRBV6-2 or TRBV6-3; tentatively, D is TRBD2 (7 bases). Between the trimmed V and J ends, which lost 5 bases and 5 bases, there was a span of 12 bases. The CDR3 has 13 amino acids. From germline, CDR1 is MNHEY and CDR2 SVGEGT. CDR3: CASSRGGAETQYF. In DNA form, the CDR3 reads TGTGCCAGCAGTCGAGGGGGGGCGGAGACCCAGTACTTC.

V is TRBV6-2 or TRBV6-3 and J is TRBJ1-1; D unresolved. Trimming cost V 4 bases and J 1 base, with 7 bases left between them. Germline V gene sequence: CDR1 MNHEY, CDR2 SVGEGT. This CDR3 has 13 amino acids. For the CDR3, the DNA is TGTGCCAGCAGTTTTACACCGAACACTGAAGCTTTCTTT. Translated: CASSFTPNTEAFF.

The chain is built from TRBV6-5 and TRBJ1-5, with TRBD1 matching over 8 bases. In germline, CDR1 is MNHEY, CDR2 SVGAGI. The CDR3 covers 15 residues. V was pared by 8 bases and J by 2 bases, with 8 bases of the junction left unmatched. The DNA for the CDR3 is TGTGCCAGCCTCAGGGGGCGGTGGGGCAATCAGCCCCAGCATTTT. This translates into CASLRGRWGNQPQHF.

This chain connects TRBV3-1 (or the pseudogene TRBV3-2) to TRBJ1-2, with 7 positions matching TRBD1. In germline, CDR1 is LGHDT, CDR2 YNNKEL (reference sequence). This CDR3 comprises 14 residues. V shed 1 base, J shed 4 bases, and the junction held 3 bases outside the gene matches. CDR3 DNA: TGTGCCAGCAGCCAAGGGAACAGGGGCTATGGCTACACCTTC. It translates to CASSQGNRGYGYTF.

The chain links TRBV6-2 or TRBV6-3 to TRBJ2-5; D is perhaps TRBD2 (5 bases). Germline V gives CDR1 MNHEY, CDR2 SVGEGT. The CDR3 is 11 amino acids. The V and J ends lost 3 bases and 9 bases respectively, with 8 bases between them. The CDR3 is CASSYGAAQYF. In nucleotides, the CDR3 is TGTGCCAGCAGTTATGGAGCGGCCCAGTACTTC.

The V call is TRBV6-5, the J call TRBJ2-2, with D perhaps TRBD1 (5 bases). Germline CDR1 is MNHEY and CDR2 is SVGAGI. Trimming removed 10 bases from V and 4 bases from J, with 13 bases in between. The CDR3 runs 13 residues. In DNA form, the CDR3 reads TGTGCCACCTTCACAACAGGCACCGGGGAGCTGTTTTTT. Translated: CATFTTGTGELFF.

The chain is built from TRBV10-3 and TRBJ1-2, with TRBD1 matching 8 bases. With V trimmed by 8 bases and J by 0 bases, 5 bases remained unmatched. CDR1 and CDR2 from the germline V gene are ENHRY and SYGVKD. The CDR3 covers 14 residues. CDR3 coding DNA: TGTGCCATCGGGGACAGGAGAGCTAACTATGGCTACACCTTC. It yields the protein CAIGDRRANYGYTF.

The genes are TRBV6-5 and TRBJ2-1; TRBD2 matches at 8 bases. This CDR3 region has 15 residues. CDR1 MNHEY and CDR2 SVGAGI come from the germline V gene. V was clipped by 5 bases and J by 3 bases; unmatched bases: 6. The CDR3 is CASSLSGANYNEQFF. The CDR3 region has the DNA TGTGCCAGCAGTCTTAGCGGGGCGAACTACAATGAGCAGTTCTTC.

The chain has TRBV19 and TRBJ1-1; no reliable D call. The V and J ends lost 4 bases and 8 bases respectively, with 11 bases between them. Germline V gives CDR1 LNHDA, CDR2 SQIVND (reference sequence). The CDR3 runs to 12 residues. Here the CDR3 DNA reads TGTGCCAGTAGTAGGGCGGGTCCCGAAGCTTTCTTT. Protein: CASSRAGPEAFF.

The V gene is TRBV24-1, the J gene TRBJ2-2, with a weak D call TRBD2 (7 bases). The CDR3 extends over 14 amino acids. Germline V CDR1 and CDR2: KGHDR, SFDVKD. V shed 12 bases and J shed 5 bases, with 18 bases lying between them. The chain's CDR3 is CAAAAGARTGELFF. DNA of the CDR3: TGTGCCGCCGCGGCGGGGGCAAGGACCGGGGAGCTGTTTTTT.

CDR3 nucleotides: TGTGCCAGCAGTCCAAAGCGCTTCAATCAGCCCCAGCATTTT. Its protein is CASSPKRFNQPQHF. This rearrangement joins TRBV6-5 to TRBJ1-5; D is undetermined. CDR1 and CDR2 from the germline V gene are MNHEY and SVGAGI. This CDR3 comprises 14 residues. Trimming cost V 5 bases and J 3 bases, with 11 bases left between them.

CDR3 protein: CASRRRGGSTDTQYF. The CDR3 nucleotides read TGTGCCAGCAGACGAAGAGGGGGCTCCACAGATACGCAGTATTTT. The J gene is TRBJ2-3, the V gene TRBV7-3; 7 bases match TRBD1. The CDR3 is 15 residues long. Per germline, CDR1 SGHTA and CDR2 FQGTGA. V lost 6 bases, J lost 2 bases, and 8 bases stayed unmatched.

This clone was seen only once. This chain joins TRBV5-6 and TRBJ1-2, with 9 nucleotides matching TRBD1. Germline CDR1 reads SGHDT; CDR2 reads YYEEEE. V dropped 4 bases and J dropped 3; count of bases not matched to a gene: 10. CDR3 length: 16 amino acids. The chain's CDR3 is CASSPNRGRFDYGYTF. In DNA, the CDR3 is TGTGCCAGCAGCCCTAACAGGGGGCGCTTTGACTATGGCTACACCTTC.

The J gene is TRBJ1-5, the V gene TRBV7-9, with 9 bases lining up with TRBD1. Unmatched junction bases numbered 11, after V lost 5 bases and J lost 3 bases. This CDR3 region has 17 residues. The germline gives CDR1 SEHNR, CDR2 FQNEAQ (reference sequence). The CDR3 nucleotides read TGTGCCAGCAGCACAGATGGACAGGGGAGCCACAATCAGCCCCAGCATTTT. This gives the protein CASSTDGQGSHNQPQHF.

The J gene is TRBJ1-6, the V gene TRBV6-5; D is undetermined. CDR1 is MNHEY and CDR2 is SVGAGI in the germline V gene. V lost 8 bases to trimming and J lost 14 bases, with 22 bases between them. The CDR3 is 14 residues long. The CDR3 loop is CASASRGPLLSLHF. The CDR3 coding sequence is TGTGCCAGCGCTTCGAGAGGGCCACTTCTCTCCCTCCACTTT.

The chain links TRBV6-5 to TRBJ1-4; D not resolved. CDR3 size: 12 residues. Germline assignment: CDR1 MNHEY and CDR2 SVGAGI. The ends were cut back, 7 bases at V and 10 bases at J, with 13 bases in the middle. CDR3 nucleotide sequence: TGTGCCAGCACTCTAAGTCCCGGAAAACTGTTTTTT. It yields the protein CASTLSPGKLFF.

In its sample, this clone was seen a few times. The V call is TRBV7-7, the J call TRBJ2-5, with TRBD2 matching over 7 bases. This CDR3 region has 15 residues. V shed 1 base and J 0 bases; nucleotides not matched to a gene: 2. Germline V CDR1 and CDR2: SSHAT, FNYEAQ (reference sequence). The CDR3 DNA reads TGTGCCAGCAGCTTAGTGGGGGGGGACCAAGAGACCCAGTACTTC. This sequence encodes CASSLVGGDQETQYF.